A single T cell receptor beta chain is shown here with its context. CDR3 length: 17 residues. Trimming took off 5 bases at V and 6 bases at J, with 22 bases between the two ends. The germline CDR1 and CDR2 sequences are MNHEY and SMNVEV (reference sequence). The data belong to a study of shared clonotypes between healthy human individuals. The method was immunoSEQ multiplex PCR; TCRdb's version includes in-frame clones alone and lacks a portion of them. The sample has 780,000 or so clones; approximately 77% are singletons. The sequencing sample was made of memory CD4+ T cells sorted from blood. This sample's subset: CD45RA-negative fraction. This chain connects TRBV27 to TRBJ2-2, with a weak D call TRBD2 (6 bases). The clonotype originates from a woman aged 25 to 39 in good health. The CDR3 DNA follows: TGTGCCAGCAGTCACAGGCCGATTAGCGGAGTCGCCGGGGAGCTGTTTTTT. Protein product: CASSHRPISGVAGELFF.